This record looks at one TCR beta chain sequence and its context. Its matching antigen is unknown. The CDR3 loop spans 13 amino acids. Looked up from germline, CDR1 is LGHNA and CDR2 is YSLEER. V lost 1 base, J lost 4 bases, and 7 bases lay in between. The data were obtained in a study of T cell responses to AZD1222 COVID-19 vaccine. Assay: immunoSEQ multiplex PCR; the TCRdb copy retains only in-frame clones and omits some. The data hold tens of thousands of clones, with 90% observed a single time. Study-wide results and limits: The donor group comprised mostly white British people and more females; the analysis possibly underestimated clonal diversity. Reportedly, nearly half the spike-specific TCRs target unmutated variant regions. At baseline, seropositivity was found in only 5 to 7 AZD1222 recipients.

The clonotype originates from an adult in good health. The J gene is TRBJ1-1, the V gene TRBV4-3; no firm D call. The sample in question was peripheral blood, obtained on day 0 of AZD1222 vaccination. CDR3 nucleotide sequence: TGCGCCAGCAGCCAAGTCGGGTTCACTGAAGCTTTCTTT. Translated, it gives CASSQVGFTEAFF.